This T cell receptor beta chain was obtained from a study of control samples from healthy donors and cancer patients. Produced via immunoSEQ multiplex PCR; TCRdb's table is partial and in-frame only. Counted here are fewer than 500,000 clones, 90% occurring once; the ten biggest clones make up around 6.4%. The ends were cut back, 1 base at V and 7 bases at J, with 14 bases in the middle. Per germline, CDR1 LGHNA and CDR2 YNFKEQ. This CDR3 is 14 amino acids long. The source material was PBMCs. The TCR comes from a man aged 35 to 55 with head and neck cancer. J is TRBJ2-7 and V is TRBV4-2; D is possibly TRBD1 (6 bases). In nucleotides, the CDR3 is TGTGCCAGCAGCCAAGGACAGCCTACAGGGGAGCAGTACTTC. Translated, it gives CASSQGQPTGEQYF.